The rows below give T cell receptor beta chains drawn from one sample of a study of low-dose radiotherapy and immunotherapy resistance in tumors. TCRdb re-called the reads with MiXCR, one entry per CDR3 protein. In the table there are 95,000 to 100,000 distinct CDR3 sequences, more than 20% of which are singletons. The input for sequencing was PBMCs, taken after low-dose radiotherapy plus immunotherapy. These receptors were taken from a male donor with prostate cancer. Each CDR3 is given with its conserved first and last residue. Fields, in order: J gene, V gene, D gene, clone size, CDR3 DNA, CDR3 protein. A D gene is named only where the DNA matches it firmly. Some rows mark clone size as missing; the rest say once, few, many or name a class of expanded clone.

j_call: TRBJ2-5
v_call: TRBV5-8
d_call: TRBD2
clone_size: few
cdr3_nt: TGTGCCAGCACAAGTCGAGCGGGGGGGATCGAGACCCAGTACTTC
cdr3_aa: CASTSRAGGIETQYF

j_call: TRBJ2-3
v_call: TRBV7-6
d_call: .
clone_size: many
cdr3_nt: TGTGCCAGCAGCTTAAGGGATATGAGGATGGGAGGTACGCAGTATTTT
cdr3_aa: CASSLRDMRMGGTQYF

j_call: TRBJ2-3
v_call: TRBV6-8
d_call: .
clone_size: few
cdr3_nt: TGTGCCAGCAGATTTGGGTATACGCAGTATTTT
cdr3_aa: CASRFGYTQYF

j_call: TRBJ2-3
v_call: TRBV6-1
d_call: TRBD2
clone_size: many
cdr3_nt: TGTGCCAGCAGTGACGGGTCGGGGGGGCTCACAGATACGCAGTATTTT
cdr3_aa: CASSDGSGGLTDTQYF

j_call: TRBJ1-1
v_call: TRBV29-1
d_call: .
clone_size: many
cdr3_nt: TGCAGCGTTGAGCGCGGGAACACTGAAGCTTTCTTT
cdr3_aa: CSVERGNTEAFF

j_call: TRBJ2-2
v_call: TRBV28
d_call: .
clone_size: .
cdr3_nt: TGTGCCAGCAGTGCCGGGGAGCTGTTTTTT
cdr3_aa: CASSAGELFF

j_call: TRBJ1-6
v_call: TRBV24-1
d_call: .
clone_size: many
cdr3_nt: TGTGCCACCAGTGAGCCCCACAATTCACCCCTCCACTTT
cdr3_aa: CATSEPHNSPLHF

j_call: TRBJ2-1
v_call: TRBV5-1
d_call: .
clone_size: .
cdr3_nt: TGCGCCAGCAGCTCAGGTAATTCTGGCATTAACAATGAGCAGTTCTTC
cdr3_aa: CASSSGNSGINNEQFF

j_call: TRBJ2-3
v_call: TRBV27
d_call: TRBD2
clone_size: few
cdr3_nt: TGTGCCAGCAGTTTGTGGACTAGCGCGGCAGATACGCAGTATTTT
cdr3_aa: CASSLWTSAADTQYF

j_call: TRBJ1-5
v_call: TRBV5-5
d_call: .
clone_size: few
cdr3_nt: TGTGCCAGCAGCTTGGGGGGGGCAGGGAGCCAGCCCCAGCATTTT
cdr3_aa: CASSLGGAGSQPQHF

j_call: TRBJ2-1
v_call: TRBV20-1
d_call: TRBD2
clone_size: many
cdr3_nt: TGCAGTGCCCCGGACCGAGCGGGGGTAAGGAATGAGCAGTTCTTC
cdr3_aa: CSAPDRAGVRNEQFF

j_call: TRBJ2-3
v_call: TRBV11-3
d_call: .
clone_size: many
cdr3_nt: TGTGCCAGCAGCGCCGGCGGGGATTACACAGATACGCAGTATTTT
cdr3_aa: CASSAGGDYTDTQYF

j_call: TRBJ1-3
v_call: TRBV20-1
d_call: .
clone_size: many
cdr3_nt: TGCAGTGCTAGTCCCCAACCTTTTGGAAACACCATATATTTT
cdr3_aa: CSASPQPFGNTIYF

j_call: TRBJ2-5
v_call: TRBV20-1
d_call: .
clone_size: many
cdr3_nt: TGCAGTGCTAGAGACGGCCGTGGGGGGGAGACCCAGTACTTC
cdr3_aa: CSARDGRGGETQYF

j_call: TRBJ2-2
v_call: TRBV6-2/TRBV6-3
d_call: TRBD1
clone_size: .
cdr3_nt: TGTGCCAGCAGAAACAAGGGACAGGACACCGGGGAGCTGTTTTTT
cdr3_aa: CASRNKGQDTGELFF

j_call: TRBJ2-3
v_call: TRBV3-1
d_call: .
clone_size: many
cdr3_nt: TGTGCCAGCAGCCAAGGACGCGGGTTGCAGTATTTT
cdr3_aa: CASSQGRGLQYF

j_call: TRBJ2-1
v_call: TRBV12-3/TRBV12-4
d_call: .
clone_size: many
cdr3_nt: TGTGCCAGCAGTTTGGGGCGTCGGGGTGAGCAGTTCTTC
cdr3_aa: CASSLGRRGEQFF